Each of the 8 T cell receptor beta chains below was sequenced from the same sample in a study of CD8 T cells in ankylosing spondylitis. TCRdb ran MiXCR on the 5' RACE reads and lists one entry per CDR3 protein. The sample records about 150,000 distinct CDR3 sequences, under 55% being singletons. Source material: synovial fluid, either unsorted or a sorted T cell fraction (not recorded which). These receptors all come from a male donor with ankylosing spondylitis.

This clonotype was counted a single time. The V call is TRBV20-1, the J call TRBJ1-1; 7 bases align to TRBD1. The germline V gene has CDR1 DFQATT and CDR2 SNEGSKA (reference sequence). V gave up 3 bases and J gave up 1 base; unmatched junction bases: 14. CDR3 size: 17 residues. In nucleotides, the CDR3 is TGCAGTGCTAGGCGACAGGGAAGTTTTGTCGAGAACACTGAAGCTTTCTTT. This gives the protein CSARRQGSFVENTEAFF.

The V gene is TRBV12-3 or TRBV12-4, the J gene TRBJ1-1; D might be TRBD1 (5 bases). The CDR3 is 14 residues long. V lost 8 bases and J 1 base, leaving 14 bases between the germline ends. The CDR3 here is CASGLTGGNTEAFF. The CDR3 nucleotides are TGTGCCAGCGGCTTAACTGGGGGGAACACTGAAGCTTTCTTT.

This clonotype was picked up a small number of times. The chain recombines TRBV11-1 with TRBJ2-4, with D possibly TRBD2 on 6 matching bases. V shed 5 bases and J shed 1 base, with 27 bases lying between them. Germline CDR1 reads SGHAT; CDR2 reads FQDESV (reference sequence). CDR3 size: 20 residues. DNA for the CDR3: TGTGCCAGCAGCCCAAGTAAGGTAGCGGCCTCCGGTCTCGCCAAAAACATTCAGTACTTC. Translating gives CASSPSKVAASGLAKNIQYF.

The gene calls are TRBV12-3 or TRBV12-4 and TRBJ2-4, with D possibly matching TRBD2 (6 bases). CDR3 length: 17 residues. Trimming removed 6 bases at V and 0 bases at J, with 18 bases between. In DNA, the CDR3 is TGTGCCAGCAGGCCAAACACTCCGGGACTAGCCAAAAACATTCAGTACTTC. It specifies CASRPNTPGLAKNIQYF.

The chain recombines TRBV10-3 with TRBJ1-2; tentatively, D is TRBD1 (5 bases). V was trimmed by 7 bases and J by 4 bases, leaving 10 bases between them. The CDR3 has 12 amino acids. Germline V gene data show CDR1 as ENHRY and CDR2 as SYGVKD. The CDR3 reads CAINGQRYGYTF. The CDR3 coding sequence is TGTGCCATCAACGGACAACGCTATGGCTACACCTTC.

V and J are TRBV11-2 and TRBJ1-6; D is possibly TRBD1 (6 bases). Per germline, CDR1 SGHAT and CDR2 FQNNGV. This CDR3 has 15 amino acids. Between the trimmed V and J ends, which lost 1 base and 9 bases, there was a span of 13 bases. This CDR3 is CASSLVRGRVSPLHF. The CDR3 DNA follows: TGTGCCAGCAGCTTAGTCAGGGGCCGGGTTTCACCCCTCCACTTT.

This chain uses TRBV2 with TRBJ2-5; D call uncertain. The germline CDR1 and CDR2 sequences are SNHLY and FYNNEI. V lost 2 bases and J 2 bases, leaving 9 bases between the germline ends. The CDR3 covers 14 residues. CDR3 nucleotide sequence: TGTGCCAGCAGTGAACCAGTCTATCAAGAGACCCAGTACTTC. Residues: CASSEPVYQETQYF.

This clonotype was found many times. The chain joins TRBV20-1 to TRBJ2-1, with 12 bases matching TRBD2. CDR3 length equals 17 residues. Germline-derived CDR1 and CDR2 are DFQATT and SNEGSKA (reference sequence). Trimming cost V 2 bases and J 6 bases; bases outside gene matches: 11. In DNA form, the CDR3 reads TGCAGTGCTAGACCTGTAGGACTAGCGGGAACCCCCAATGAGCAGTTCTTC. This codes for CSARPVGLAGTPNEQFF.